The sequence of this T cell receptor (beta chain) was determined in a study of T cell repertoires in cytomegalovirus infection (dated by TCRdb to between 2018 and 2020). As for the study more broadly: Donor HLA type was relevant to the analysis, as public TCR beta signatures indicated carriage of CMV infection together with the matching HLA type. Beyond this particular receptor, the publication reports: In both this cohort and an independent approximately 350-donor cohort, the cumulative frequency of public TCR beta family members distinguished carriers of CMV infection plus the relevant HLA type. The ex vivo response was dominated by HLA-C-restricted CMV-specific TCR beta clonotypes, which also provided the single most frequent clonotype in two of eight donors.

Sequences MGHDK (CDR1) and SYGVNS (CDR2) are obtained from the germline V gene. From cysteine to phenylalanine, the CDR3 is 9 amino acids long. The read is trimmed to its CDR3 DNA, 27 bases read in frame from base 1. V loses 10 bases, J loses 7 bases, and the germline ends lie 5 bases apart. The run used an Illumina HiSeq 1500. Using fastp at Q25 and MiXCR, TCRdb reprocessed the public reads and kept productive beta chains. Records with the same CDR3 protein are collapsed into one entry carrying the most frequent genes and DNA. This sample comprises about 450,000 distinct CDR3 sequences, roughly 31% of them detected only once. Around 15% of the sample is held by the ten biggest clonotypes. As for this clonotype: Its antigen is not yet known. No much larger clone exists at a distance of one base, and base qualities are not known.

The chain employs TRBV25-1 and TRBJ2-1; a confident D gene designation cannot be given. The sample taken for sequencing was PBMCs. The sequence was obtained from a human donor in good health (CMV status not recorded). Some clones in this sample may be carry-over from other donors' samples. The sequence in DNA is TGTGCCACCCCTAATGAGCAGTTCTTC. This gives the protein CATPNEQFF. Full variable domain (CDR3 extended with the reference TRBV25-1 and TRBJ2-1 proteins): EADIYQTPRYLVIGTGKKITLECSQTMGHDKMYWYQQDPGMELHLIHYSYGVNSTEKGDLSSESTVSRIRTEHFPLTLESARPSHTSQYLCATPNEQFFGPGTRLTVL.